This T cell receptor (beta chain) was documented in a study of graft-versus-host responses after intestinal transplantation. On the study more broadly: Recipients underwent multivisceral, liver-intestinal, or isolated intestinal transplants.

Germline lookup yields CDR1 SEHNR and CDR2 FQNEAQ (reference sequence). V was pared by 5 bases and J by 9 bases, with 6 bases of the junction left unmatched. The CDR3 extends over 14 amino acids. Study-wide findings and caveats: The presence of high graft-versus-host to host-versus-graft clonal ratios in allografts characterized patients with graft-donor T cell macrochimerism. GvH clones were found in recipient marrow; some appeared first in ileum or blood. Early post-transplant HvG declines tracked with peak circulating GvH clone levels.

Clones were sequenced by immunoSEQ multiplex PCR, and TCRdb holds only the in-frame ones, with some missing. Found here are tens of thousands of clones, roughly 91% of them singletons; the top ten hold over 4.5%. About this clone itself: Its antigen is unknown.

The sequencing used PBMCs, collected roughly 860 days after a first intestinal transplant, on the day of a second. The chain has TRBV7-9 and TRBJ1-6, with 8 bases fitting TRBD1. This sequence originates from a human patient who received an intestinal transplant, so some T cells may come from the graft donor. The DNA for the CDR3 is TGTGCCAGCAGCGTGGGACAGGAAGGTTCACCCCTCCACTTT. Amino acids: CASSVGQEGSPLHF.